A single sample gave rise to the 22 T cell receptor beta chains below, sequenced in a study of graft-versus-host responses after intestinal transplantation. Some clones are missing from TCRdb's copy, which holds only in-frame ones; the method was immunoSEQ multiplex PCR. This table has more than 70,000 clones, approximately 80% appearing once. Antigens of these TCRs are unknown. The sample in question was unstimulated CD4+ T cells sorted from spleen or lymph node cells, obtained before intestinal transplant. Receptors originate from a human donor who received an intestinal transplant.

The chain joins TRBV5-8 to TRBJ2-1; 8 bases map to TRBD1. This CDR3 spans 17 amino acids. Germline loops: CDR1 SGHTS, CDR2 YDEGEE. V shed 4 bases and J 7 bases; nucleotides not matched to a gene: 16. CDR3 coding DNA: TGTGCCAGCAGCCTAGACCGTTTCAGGGGGCCGGGGAATGAGCAGTTCTTC. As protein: CASSLDRFRGPGNEQFF.

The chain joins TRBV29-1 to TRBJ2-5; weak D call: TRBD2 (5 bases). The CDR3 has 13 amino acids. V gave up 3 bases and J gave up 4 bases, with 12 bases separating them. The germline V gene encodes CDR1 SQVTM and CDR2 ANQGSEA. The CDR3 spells CSVDSGVLETQYF. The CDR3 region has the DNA TGCAGCGTTGACAGCGGTGTTTTAGAGACCCAGTACTTC.

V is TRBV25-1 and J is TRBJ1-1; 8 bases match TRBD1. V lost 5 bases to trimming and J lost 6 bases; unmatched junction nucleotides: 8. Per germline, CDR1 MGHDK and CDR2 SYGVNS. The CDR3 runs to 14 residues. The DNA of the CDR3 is TGTGCCAGCAGTCGGTCAGGGGGCGGAGCTGAAGCTTTCTTT. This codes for CASSRSGGGAEAFF.

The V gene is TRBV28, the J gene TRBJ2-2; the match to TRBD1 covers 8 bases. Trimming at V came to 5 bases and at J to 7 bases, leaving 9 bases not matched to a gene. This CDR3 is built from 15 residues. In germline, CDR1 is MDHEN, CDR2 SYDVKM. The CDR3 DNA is TGTGCCAGCAGTCACCAGGGGGCGCGTAACGGGGAGCTGTTTTTT. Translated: CASSHQGARNGELFF.

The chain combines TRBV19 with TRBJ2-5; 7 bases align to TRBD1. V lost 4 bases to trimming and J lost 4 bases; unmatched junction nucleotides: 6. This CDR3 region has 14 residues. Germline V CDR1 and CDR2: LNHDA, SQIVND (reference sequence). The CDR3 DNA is TGTGCCAGTAGTAGTAACAGGGGTGGAGAGACCCAGTACTTC. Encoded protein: CASSSNRGGETQYF.

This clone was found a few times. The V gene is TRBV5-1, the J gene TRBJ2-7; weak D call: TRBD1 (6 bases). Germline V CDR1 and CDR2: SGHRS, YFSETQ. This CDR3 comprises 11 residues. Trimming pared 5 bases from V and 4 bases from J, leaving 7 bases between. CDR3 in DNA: TGCGCCAGCAGACAGGGATACGAGCAGTACTTC. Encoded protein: CASRQGYEQYF.

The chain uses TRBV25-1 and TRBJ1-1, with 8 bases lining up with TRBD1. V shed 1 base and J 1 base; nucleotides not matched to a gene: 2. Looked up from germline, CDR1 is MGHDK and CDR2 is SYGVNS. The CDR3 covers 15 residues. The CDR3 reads CASSEWTGRNTEAFF. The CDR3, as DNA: TGTGCCAGCAGTGAATGGACAGGGCGGAACACTGAAGCTTTCTTT.

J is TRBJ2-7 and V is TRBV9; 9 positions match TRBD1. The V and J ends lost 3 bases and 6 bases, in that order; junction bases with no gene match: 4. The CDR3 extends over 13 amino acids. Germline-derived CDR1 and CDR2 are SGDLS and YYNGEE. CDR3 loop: CASSGGQGTEQYF. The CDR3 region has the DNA TGTGCCAGCAGCGGGGGACAGGGTACCGAGCAGTACTTC.

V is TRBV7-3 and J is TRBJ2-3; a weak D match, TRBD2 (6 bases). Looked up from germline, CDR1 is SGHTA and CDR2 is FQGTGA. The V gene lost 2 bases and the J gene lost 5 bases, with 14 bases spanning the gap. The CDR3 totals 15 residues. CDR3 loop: CASSLLSGRIDTQYF. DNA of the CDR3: TGTGCCAGCAGCTTATTATCTGGGAGGATAGATACGCAGTATTTT.

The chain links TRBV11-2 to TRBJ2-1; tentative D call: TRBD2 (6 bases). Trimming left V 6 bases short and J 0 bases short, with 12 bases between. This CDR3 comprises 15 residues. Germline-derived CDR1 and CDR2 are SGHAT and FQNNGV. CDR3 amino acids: CASRLPGLSYNEQFF. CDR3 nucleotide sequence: TGTGCCAGCAGGCTCCCGGGACTCTCCTACAATGAGCAGTTCTTC.

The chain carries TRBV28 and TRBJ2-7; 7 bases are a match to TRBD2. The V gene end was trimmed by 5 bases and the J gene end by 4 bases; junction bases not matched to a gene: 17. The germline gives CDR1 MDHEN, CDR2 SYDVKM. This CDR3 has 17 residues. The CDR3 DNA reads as TGTGCCAGCAGTCAACCACACAGCGGGATAGGTCGGTACGAGCAGTACTTC. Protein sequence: CASSQPHSGIGRYEQYF.

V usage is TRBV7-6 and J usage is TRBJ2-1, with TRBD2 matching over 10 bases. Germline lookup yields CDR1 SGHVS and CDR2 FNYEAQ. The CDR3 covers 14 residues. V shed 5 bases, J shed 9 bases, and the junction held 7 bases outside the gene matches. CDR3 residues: CASSGSGGAGEQFF. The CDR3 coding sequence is TGTGCCAGCAGCGGGAGCGGGGGGGCTGGTGAGCAGTTCTTC. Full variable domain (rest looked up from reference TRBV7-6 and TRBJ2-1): GAGVSQSPRYKVTKRGQDVALRCDPISGHVSLYWYRQALGQGPEFLTYFNYEAQQDKSGLPNDRFSAERPEGSISTLTIQRTEQRDSAMYRCASSGSGGAGEQFFGPGTRLTVL.

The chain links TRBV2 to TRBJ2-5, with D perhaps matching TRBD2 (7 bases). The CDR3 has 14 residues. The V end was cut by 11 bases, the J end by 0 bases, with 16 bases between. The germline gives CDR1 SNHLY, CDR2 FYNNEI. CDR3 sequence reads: CAGRRGAYQETQYF. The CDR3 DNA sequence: TGTGCCGGCCGCCGGGGGGCGTACCAAGAGACCCAGTACTTC.

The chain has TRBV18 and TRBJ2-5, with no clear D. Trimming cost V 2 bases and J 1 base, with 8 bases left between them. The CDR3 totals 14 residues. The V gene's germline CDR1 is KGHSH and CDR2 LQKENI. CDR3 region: CASSPGRSQETQYF. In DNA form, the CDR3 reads TGTGCCAGCTCACCAGGCAGGTCCCAAGAGACCCAGTACTTC.

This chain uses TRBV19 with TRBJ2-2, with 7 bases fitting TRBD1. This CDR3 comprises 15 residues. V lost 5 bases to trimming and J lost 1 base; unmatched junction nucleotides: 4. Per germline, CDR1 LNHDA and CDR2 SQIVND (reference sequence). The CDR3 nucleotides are TGTGCCAGTAGTCTATGGGACAGGAACACCGGGGAGCTGTTTTTT. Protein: CASSLWDRNTGELFF.

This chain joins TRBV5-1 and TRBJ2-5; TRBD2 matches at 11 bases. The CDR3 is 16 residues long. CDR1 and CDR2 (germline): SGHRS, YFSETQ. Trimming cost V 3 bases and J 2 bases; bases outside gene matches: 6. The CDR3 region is CASSSGASGGQETQYF. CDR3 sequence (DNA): TGCGCCAGCAGCTCGGGGGCTAGCGGGGGGCAAGAGACCCAGTACTTC.

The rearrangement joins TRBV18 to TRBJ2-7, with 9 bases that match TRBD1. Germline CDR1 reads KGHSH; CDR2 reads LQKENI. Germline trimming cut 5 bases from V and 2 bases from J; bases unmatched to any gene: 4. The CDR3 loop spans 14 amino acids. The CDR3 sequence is CASSTGTGPYEQYF. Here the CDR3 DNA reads TGTGCCAGCTCAACCGGGACAGGGCCCTACGAGCAGTACTTC. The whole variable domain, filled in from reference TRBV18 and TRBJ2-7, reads NAGVMQNPRHLVRRRGQEARLRCSPMKGHSHVYWYRQLPEEGLKFMVYLQKENIIDESGMPKERFSAEFPKEGPSILRIQQVVRGDSAAYFCASSTGTGPYEQYFGPGTRLTVT.

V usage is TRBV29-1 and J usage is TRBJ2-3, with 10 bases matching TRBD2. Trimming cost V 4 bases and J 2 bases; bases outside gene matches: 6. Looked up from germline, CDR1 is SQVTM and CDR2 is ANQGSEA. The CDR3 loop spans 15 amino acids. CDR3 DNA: TGCAGCGTTGTGTGGCTAGCGGGAGTCACAGATACGCAGTATTTT. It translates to CSVVWLAGVTDTQYF.

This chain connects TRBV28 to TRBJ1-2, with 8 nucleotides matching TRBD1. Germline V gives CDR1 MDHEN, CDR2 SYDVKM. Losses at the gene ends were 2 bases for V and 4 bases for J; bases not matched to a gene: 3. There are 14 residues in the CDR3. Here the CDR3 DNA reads TGTGCCAGCAGTTTAGTCGGGACAGGCTATGGCTACACCTTC. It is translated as CASSLVGTGYGYTF.

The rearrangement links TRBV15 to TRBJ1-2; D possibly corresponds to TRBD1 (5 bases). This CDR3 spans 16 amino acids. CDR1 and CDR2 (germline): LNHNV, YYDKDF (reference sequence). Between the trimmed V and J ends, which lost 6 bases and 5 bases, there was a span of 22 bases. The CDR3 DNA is TGTGCCACCAGGCCGGGGGTCCGACAGCTCAATTATGGCTACACCTTC. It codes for CATRPGVRQLNYGYTF.

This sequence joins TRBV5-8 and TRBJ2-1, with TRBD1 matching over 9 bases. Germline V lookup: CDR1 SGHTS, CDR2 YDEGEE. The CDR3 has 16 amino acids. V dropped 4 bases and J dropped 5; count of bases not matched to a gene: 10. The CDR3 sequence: CASSTFGQGTHNEQFF. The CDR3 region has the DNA TGTGCCAGCAGCACCTTTGGACAGGGGACCCACAATGAGCAGTTCTTC. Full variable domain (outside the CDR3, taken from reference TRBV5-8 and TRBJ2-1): EAGVTQSPTHLIKTRGQQATLRCSPISGHTSVYWYQQALGLGLQFLLWYDEGEERNRGNFPPRFSGRQFPNYSSELNVNALELEDSALYLCASSTFGQGTHNEQFFGPGTRLTVL.

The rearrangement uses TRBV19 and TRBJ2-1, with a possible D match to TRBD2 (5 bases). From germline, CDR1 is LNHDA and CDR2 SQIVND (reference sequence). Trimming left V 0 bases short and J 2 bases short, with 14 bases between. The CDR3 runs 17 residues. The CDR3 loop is CASSIDVGSSAYNEQFF. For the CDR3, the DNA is TGTGCCAGTAGTATAGATGTAGGGAGTTCCGCCTACAATGAGCAGTTCTTC.